One and the same sample provided the 13 T cell receptor beta chains below, sequenced in a study of CD8+ T cells in alopecia areata. RNA extraction was followed by reverse transcription into cDNA, which acted as the sequencing template. Assay: immunoSEQ multiplex PCR; the TCRdb copy retains only in-frame clones and omits some. The sample has under 300,000 clones, 60% seen once. Treatment reported: oral pan-JAK inhibitor, 5-10 mg twice daily. Sequences were derived from CD4+ T cells sorted from blood, sampled at approximately week 52, from a patient treated with tofacitinib. The receptor set was obtained from a human donor with alopecia areata.

Only one count was recorded for this clone. The V and J genes are TRBV29-1 and TRBJ2-3; 8 bases map to TRBD2. The ends lost 6 bases at V and 2 bases at J; junction bases unmatched: 10. The germline V gene encodes CDR1 SQVTM and CDR2 ANQGSEA. The CDR3 sequence is 15 residues long. The CDR3: CSVATSGRYTDTQYF. The CDR3 DNA reads TGCAGCGTGGCTACTAGCGGCCGGTACACAGATACGCAGTATTTT.

This clone was seen more than once but under ten times. The chain couples TRBV29-1 to TRBJ1-4, with a tentative D call TRBD1 (6 bases). The germline V and J ends were trimmed by 8 bases and 4 bases, with 14 bases remaining between them. The CDR3 length is 13 residues. The V gene's germline CDR1 is SQVTM and CDR2 ANQGSEA. The CDR3 DNA sequence: TGCAGCATATCGACAGGCCTTAATGAAAAACTGTTTTTT. It is translated as CSISTGLNEKLFF.

This clone was observed once. This chain joins TRBV7-2 and TRBJ1-2, with D possibly being TRBD1 (5 bases). Germline V gene sequence: CDR1 SGHTA, CDR2 FQGNSA. Trimming stripped 5 bases from V and 4 bases from J, with 17 bases between. This CDR3 is built from 15 residues. The CDR3 DNA is TGTGCCAGCAGCCCCCCGGGACTGGGCCCCTATGGCTACACCTTC. This codes for CASSPPGLGPYGYTF. Full variable domain (missing parts from reference TRBV7-2 and TRBJ1-2): GAGVSQSPSNKVTEKGKDVELRCDPISGHTALYWYRQSLGQGLEFLIYFQGNSAPDKSGLPSDRFSAERTGGSVSTLTIQRTQQEDSAVYLCASSPPGLGPYGYTFGSGTRLTVV.

As for this clone: This sample also contains other DNA sequences that code for the same CDR3. The chain has TRBV5-1 and TRBJ2-6, with D perhaps TRBD1 (5 bases). V lost 1 base and J 0 bases, leaving 5 bases between the germline ends. The germline CDR1 and CDR2 sequences are SGHRS and YFSETQ. The CDR3 extends over 15 amino acids. CDR3 nucleotides: TGCGCCAGCAGCTTGACAGGCTCTGGGGCCAACGTCCTGACTTTC. Translation gives CASSLTGSGANVLTF.

The J gene is TRBJ1-2, the V gene TRBV6-6; D is ambiguous. Trimming took 6 bases from V and 0 from J, leaving 8 bases between them. Germline CDR1 MNHNY, CDR2 SVGAGI (reference sequence). The CDR3 loop spans 13 amino acids. The CDR3 DNA reads TGTGCCAGCAGACCCACAGCTAACTATGGCTACACCTTC. This gives the protein CASRPTANYGYTF.

Notes on this clone: Other DNA sequences in this sample translate to the same CDR3. The chain has TRBV9 and TRBJ1-5; D is uncertain. The V gene lost 3 bases and the J gene lost 0 bases, with 7 bases spanning the gap. The CDR3 totals 14 residues. Germline lookup yields CDR1 SGDLS and CDR2 YYNGEE. The CDR3 spells CASSADYSNQPQHF. The CDR3 nucleotides are TGTGCCAGCAGCGCTGATTATAGCAATCAGCCCCAGCATTTT.

V is TRBV20-1 and J is TRBJ2-5; D remains ambiguous. The germline V gene encodes CDR1 DFQATT and CDR2 SNEGSKA (reference sequence). The CDR3 consists of 11 residues. V lost 5 bases and J 5 bases, leaving 9 bases between the germline ends. CDR3 sequence: CSAPRPETQYF. DNA for the CDR3: TGCAGTGCTCCTAGGCCGGAGACCCAGTACTTC.

This clone was seen more than once but under ten times. The chain recombines TRBV5-1 with TRBJ1-2; D is uncertain. The V end lost 4 bases, the J end lost 5 bases, and 9 bases lay between the germline ends. The CDR3 runs 12 residues. Germline loops: CDR1 SGHRS, CDR2 YFSETQ. CDR3 amino acids: CASSPRGYGYTF. Written as DNA, the CDR3 is TGCGCCAGCAGCCCTCGCGGATATGGCTACACCTTC.

J is TRBJ2-5 and V is TRBV29-1, with D possibly being TRBD1 or TRBD2 (5 bases each). Germline CDR1 is SQVTM and CDR2 is ANQGSEA. This CDR3 contains 13 residues. Trimming shortened V by 6 bases and J by 1 base, and 12 bases separated the two germline ends. The CDR3 coding sequence is TGCAGCGTGCCCGGTGGGGGCCAAGAGACCCAGTACTTC. Its protein product is CSVPGGGQETQYF.

The chain employs TRBV6-5 and TRBJ2-7; 9 bases match TRBD1. The CDR3 has 16 amino acids. CDR1 MNHEY and CDR2 SVGAGI come from the germline V gene. Losses at the gene ends were 0 bases for V and 1 base for J; bases not matched to a gene: 4. CDR3 region: CASSYSQGARSYEQYF. Here the CDR3 DNA reads TGTGCCAGCAGTTACTCACAGGGGGCGAGGTCCTACGAGCAGTACTTC.

This chain connects TRBV9 to TRBJ2-6; 10 bases are shared with TRBD1. The V gene end was trimmed by 3 bases and the J gene end by 3 bases; junction bases not matched to a gene: 3. This CDR3 contains 16 residues. From germline, CDR1 is SGDLS and CDR2 YYNGEE. This CDR3 is CASSAGTGVGANVLTF. DNA for the CDR3: TGTGCCAGCAGCGCCGGGACAGGGGTTGGGGCCAACGTCCTGACTTTC.

The chain combines TRBV9 with TRBJ2-1, with D possibly TRBD2 on 6 matching bases. Looked up from germline, CDR1 is SGDLS and CDR2 is YYNGEE. The CDR3 consists of 12 residues. CDR3 DNA sequence: TGTGCATCGGGCAGCGGGTACAATGAGCAGTTCTTC. Residues: CASGSGYNEQFF.

The chain links TRBV7-2 to TRBJ2-7; 9 bases fit TRBD1. The J segment lost 6 bases and the V segment lost 1 base, leaving 1 base of the junction unmatched. Germline V gene sequence: CDR1 SGHTA, CDR2 FQGNSA. The CDR3 runs to 13 residues. The CDR3 sequence is CASSLDRGLEQYF. In DNA form, the CDR3 reads TGTGCCAGCAGCTTAGACAGGGGGCTCGAGCAGTACTTC.